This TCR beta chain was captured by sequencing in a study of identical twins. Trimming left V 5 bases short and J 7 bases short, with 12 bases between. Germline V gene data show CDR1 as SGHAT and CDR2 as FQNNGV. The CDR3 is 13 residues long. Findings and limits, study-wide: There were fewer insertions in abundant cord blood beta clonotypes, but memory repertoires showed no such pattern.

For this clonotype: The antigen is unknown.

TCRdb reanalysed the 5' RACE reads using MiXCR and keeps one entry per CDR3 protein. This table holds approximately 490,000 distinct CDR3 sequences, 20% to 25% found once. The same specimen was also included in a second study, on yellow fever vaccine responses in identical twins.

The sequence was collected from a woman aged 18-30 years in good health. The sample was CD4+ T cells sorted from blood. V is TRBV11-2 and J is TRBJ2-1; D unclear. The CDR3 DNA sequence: TGTGCCAGCAGCCCAATTAGTAAGAATGAGCAGTTCTTC. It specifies CASSPISKNEQFF.